The clone carrying this T cell receptor (beta chain) was seen only a few times. The target antigen is unknown. The treatment denotes: roughly nine-day PBMC culture with coronavirus spike peptide pools or control peptides (ViraFEST assay). Roughly 1.9 million PBMCs went into each well for culture with around 10 IU/ml IL-2 and roughly 9 ug/ml peptide pools. These data belong to a study of vaccination and CD4 T cells after COVID-19. The germline V gene has CDR1 KGHDR and CDR2 SFDVKD. The CDR3 loop spans 16 amino acids. V trimming: 4 bases; J trimming: 4 bases; junction bases outside the gene matches: 7. CD4+ T cells that had been cultured provided DNA sequenced with the Oncomine TCR Beta short-read assay. The authors extracted genomic DNA from cultured CD4+ T cells. TCRdb passed the PCR reads through MiXCR, listing each CDR3 protein once. Of about 20,000 distinct CDR3 sequences detected, about 80% appear once; the ten largest clones hold approximately 17%.

The gene calls are TRBV24-1 and TRBJ1-2; 11 nucleotides agree with TRBD1. The receptor was isolated from a human donor who received a COVID-19 vaccine. This specimen consisted of CD4+ T cells from blood, cultured in vitro, obtained after SARS-CoV-2 vaccination. CDR3 amino acids: CATSDDGQGATYGYTF. The DNA for the CDR3 is TGTGCCACCAGTGACGACGGACAGGGGGCGACCTATGGCTACACCTTC.